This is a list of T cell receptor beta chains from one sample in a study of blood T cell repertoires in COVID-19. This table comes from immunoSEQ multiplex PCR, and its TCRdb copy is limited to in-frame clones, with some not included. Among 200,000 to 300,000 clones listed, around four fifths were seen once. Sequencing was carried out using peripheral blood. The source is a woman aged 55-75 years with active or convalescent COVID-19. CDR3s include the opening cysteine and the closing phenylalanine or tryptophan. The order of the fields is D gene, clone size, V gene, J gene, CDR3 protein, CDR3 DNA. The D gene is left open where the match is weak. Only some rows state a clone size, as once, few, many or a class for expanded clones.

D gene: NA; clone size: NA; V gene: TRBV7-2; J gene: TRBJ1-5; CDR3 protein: CASSLITGPSQPQHF; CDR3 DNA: TGTGCCAGCAGCTTAATTACAGGCCCGAGTCAGCCCCAGCATTTT
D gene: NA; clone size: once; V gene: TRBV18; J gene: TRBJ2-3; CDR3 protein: CASSPRVGDTQYF; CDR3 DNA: TGTGCCAGCTCACCCAGGGTCGGAGATACGCAGTATTTT
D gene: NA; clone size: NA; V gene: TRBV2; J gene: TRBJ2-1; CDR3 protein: CASSLGLDNEQFF; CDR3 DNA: TGTGCCAGCAGTTTGGGACTCGACAATGAGCAGTTCTTC
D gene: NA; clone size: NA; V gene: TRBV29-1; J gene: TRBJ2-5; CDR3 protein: CSVGNRQETQYF; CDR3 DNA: TGCAGCGTTGGGAACAGGCAAGAGACCCAGTACTTC
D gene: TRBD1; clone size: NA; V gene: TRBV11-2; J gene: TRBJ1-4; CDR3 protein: CASSSQRTGGREKLFF; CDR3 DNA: TGTGCCAGCAGCTCCCAGCGGACAGGGGGAAGGGAAAAACTGTTTTTT
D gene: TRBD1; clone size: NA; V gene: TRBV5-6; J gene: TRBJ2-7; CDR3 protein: CASSQTGYEQYF; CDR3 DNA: TGTGCCAGCAGCCAGACAGGGTACGAGCAGTACTTC
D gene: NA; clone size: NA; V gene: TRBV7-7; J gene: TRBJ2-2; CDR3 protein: CASSLARASNTGELFF; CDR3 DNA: TGTGCTAGCAGCTTAGCGCGGGCGTCGAACACCGGGGAGCTGTTTTTT
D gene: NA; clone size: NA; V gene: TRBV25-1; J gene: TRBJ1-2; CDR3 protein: CASSEYRDVGGYTF; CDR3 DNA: TGTGCCAGCAGTGAATACCGGGATGTAGGGGGCTACACCTTC
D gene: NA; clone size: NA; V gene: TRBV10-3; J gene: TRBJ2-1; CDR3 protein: CAISESSGSLAGLNNEQFF; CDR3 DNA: TGTGCCATCAGTGAGTCGTCGGGGTCCCTGGCTGGCCTTAACAATGAGCAGTTCTTC
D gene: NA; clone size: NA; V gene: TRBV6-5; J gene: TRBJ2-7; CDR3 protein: CASSSHRARVNEQYF; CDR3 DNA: TGTGCCAGCAGTTCCCACCGCGCTAGAGTGAACGAGCAGTACTTC
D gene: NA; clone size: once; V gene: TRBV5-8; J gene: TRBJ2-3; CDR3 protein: CASSPFTDTQYF; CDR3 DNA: TGTGCCAGCAGCCCCTTCACAGATACGCAGTATTTT
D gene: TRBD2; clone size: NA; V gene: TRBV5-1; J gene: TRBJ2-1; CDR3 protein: CASSPGLAESYNEQFF; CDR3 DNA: TGCGCCAGCAGCCCGGGACTAGCGGAATCCTACAATGAGCAGTTCTTC
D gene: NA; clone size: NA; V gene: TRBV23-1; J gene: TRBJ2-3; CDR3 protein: CASSQSKGRATDTQYF; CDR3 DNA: TGCGCCAGCAGTCAATCGAAAGGCAGGGCCACAGATACGCAGTATTTT
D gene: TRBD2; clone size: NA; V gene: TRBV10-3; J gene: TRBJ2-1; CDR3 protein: CAIKSERGAFEQFF; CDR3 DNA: TGTGCCATCAAGAGCGAGCGGGGGGCATTTGAGCAGTTCTTC
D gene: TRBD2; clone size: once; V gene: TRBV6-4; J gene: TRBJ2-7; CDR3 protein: CASSEREGPYEQYF; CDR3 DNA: TGTGCCAGCAGTGAACGGGAGGGCCCCTACGAGCAGTACTTC
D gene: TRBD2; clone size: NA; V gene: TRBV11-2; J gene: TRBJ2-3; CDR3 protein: CASSRTLAGVGDTQYF; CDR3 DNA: TGTGCCAGCAGCCGAACACTAGCGGGAGTAGGTGATACGCAGTATTTT
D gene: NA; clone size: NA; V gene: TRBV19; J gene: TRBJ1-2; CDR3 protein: CASKRYLGGMDYGYTF; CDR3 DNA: TGTGCCAGTAAGAGGTACTTGGGGGGGATGGACTATGGCTACACCTTC
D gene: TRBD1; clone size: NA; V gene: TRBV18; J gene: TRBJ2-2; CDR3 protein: CASSRDRGRHLAGTGELFF; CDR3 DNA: TGTGCCAGCTCACGGGACAGGGGGCGGCATCTTGCCGGCACCGGGGAGCTGTTTTTT
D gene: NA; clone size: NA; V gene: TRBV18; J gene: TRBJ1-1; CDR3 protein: CASSPRQFPNTEAFF; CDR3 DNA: TGTGCCAGCTCACCACGACAGTTCCCGAACACTGAAGCTTTCTTT
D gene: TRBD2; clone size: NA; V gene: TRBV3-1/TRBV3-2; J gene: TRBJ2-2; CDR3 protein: CASSRELAGDNTGELFF; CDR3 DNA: TGTGCCAGCAGCCGAGAACTAGCGGGAGATAACACCGGGGAGCTGTTTTTT
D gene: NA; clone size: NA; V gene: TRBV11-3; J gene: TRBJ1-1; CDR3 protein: CASSSMTSSGGSSF; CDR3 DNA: TGTGCCAGCAGCTCCATGACATCTTCGGGGGGGTCTTCGTTT
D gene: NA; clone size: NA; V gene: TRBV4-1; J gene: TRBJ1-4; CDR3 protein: CASSQEGMRDDEKLFF; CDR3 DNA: TGCGCCAGCAGCCAAGAAGGGATGCGGGACGACGAAAAACTGTTTTTT
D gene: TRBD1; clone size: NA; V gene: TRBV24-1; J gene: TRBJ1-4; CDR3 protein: CATSERTGDYEKLFF; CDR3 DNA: TGTGCCACCAGTGAACGGACAGGGGACTATGAAAAACTGTTTTTT
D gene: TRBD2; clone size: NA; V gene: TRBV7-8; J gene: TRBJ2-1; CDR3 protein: CASSLLAGGPFNEQFF; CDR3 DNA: TGTGCCAGCAGCTTATTGGCGGGAGGGCCCTTCAATGAGCAGTTCTTC
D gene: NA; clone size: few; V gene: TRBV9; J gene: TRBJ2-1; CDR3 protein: CASSVASLPEGEQFF; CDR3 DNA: TGTGCCAGCAGCGTAGCAAGTCTCCCTGAGGGTGAGCAGTTCTTC
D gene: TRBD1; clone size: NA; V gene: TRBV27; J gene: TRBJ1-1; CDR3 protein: CASSLSRGRGTEAFF; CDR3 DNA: TGTGCCAGCAGTTTATCAAGGGGGCGAGGCACTGAAGCTTTCTTT
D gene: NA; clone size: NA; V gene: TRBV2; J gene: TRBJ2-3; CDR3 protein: CASSIGVPGDTQYF; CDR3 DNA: TGTGCCAGCAGCATCGGGGTCCCCGGGGATACGCAGTATTTT
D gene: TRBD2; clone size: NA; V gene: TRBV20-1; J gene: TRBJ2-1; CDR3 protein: CSASPFRTSGSNLAYNEQFF; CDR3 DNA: TGCAGTGCTAGTCCCTTTAGGACTAGCGGGAGTAATCTAGCCTACAATGAGCAGTTCTTC
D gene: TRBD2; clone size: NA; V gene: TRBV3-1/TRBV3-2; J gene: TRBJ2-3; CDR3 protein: CASSQDPTSGTDTQYF; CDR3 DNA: TGTGCCAGCAGCCAAGATCCGACTAGCGGCACAGATACGCAGTATTTT
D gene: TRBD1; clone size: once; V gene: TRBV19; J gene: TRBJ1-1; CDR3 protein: CASSIDSHEDRGVNTEAFF; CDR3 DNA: TGTGCCAGTAGTATAGACTCCCACGAAGACAGGGGCGTGAACACTGAAGCTTTCTTT
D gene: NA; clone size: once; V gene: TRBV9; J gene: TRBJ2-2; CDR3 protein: CASSVPPGELFF; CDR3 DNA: TGTGCCAGCAGCGTACCTCCCGGGGAGCTGTTTTTT
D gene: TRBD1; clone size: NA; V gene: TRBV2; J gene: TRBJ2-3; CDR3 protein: CASSKDRGYTDTQYF; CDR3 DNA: TGTGCCAGCAGTAAGGACAGGGGGTACACAGATACGCAGTATTTT
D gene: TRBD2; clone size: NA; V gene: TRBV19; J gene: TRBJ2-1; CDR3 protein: CASSDSSGSTYNEQFF; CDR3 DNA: TGTGCCAGTAGTGATTCTAGCGGGTCCACCTACAATGAGCAGTTCTTC
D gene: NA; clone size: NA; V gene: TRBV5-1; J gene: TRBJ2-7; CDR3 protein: CASSSQSPTEQYF; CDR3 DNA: TGCGCCAGCAGTTCACAGTCCCCTACCGAGCAGTACTTC
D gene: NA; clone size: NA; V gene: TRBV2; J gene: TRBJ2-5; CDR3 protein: CASSVIRQETQYF; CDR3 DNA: TGTGCCAGCAGTGTAATCAGGCAAGAGACCCAGTACTTC
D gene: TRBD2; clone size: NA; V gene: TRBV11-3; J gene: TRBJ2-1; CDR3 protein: CASNSGTSGSNEQFF; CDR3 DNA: TGTGCCAGCAATTCTGGGACTAGCGGGAGCAATGAGCAGTTCTTC
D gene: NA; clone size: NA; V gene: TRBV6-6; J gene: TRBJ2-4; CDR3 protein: CASSTSTLDIQYF; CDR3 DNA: NA
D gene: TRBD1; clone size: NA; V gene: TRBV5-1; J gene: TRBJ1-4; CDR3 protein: CASSLDRGEKLFF; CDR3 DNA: TGCGCCAGCAGCTTGGACAGGGGTGAAAAACTGTTTTTT
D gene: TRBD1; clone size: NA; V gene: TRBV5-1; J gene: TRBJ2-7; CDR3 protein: CASSAGDREYEQYF; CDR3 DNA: TGCGCCAGCAGCGCCGGGGACAGGGAATACGAGCAGTACTTC
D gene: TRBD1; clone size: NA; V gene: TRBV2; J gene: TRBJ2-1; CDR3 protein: CASSSPTGGVGNEQFF; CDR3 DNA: TGTGCCAGCAGCTCGCCGACAGGGGGCGTGGGGAATGAGCAGTTCTTC
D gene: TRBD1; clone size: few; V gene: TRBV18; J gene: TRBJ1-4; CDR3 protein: CASTGQAATNEKLFF; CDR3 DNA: TGTGCCAGCACGGGACAGGCGGCAACTAATGAAAAACTGTTTTTT
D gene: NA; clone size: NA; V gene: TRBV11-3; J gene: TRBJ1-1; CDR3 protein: CASSSPRNTEAFF; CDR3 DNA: TGTGCCAGCAGCTCCCCCAGGAACACTGAAGCTTTCTTT
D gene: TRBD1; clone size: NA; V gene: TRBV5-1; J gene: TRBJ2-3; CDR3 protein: CASSGQGPGADTQYF; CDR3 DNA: TGCGCCAGCAGCGGACAGGGGCCGGGGGCAGATACGCAGTATTTT
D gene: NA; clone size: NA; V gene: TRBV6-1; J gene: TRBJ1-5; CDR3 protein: CASSEVEFFSNQPQHF; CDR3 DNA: TGTGCCAGCAGTGAAGTGGAGTTTTTTAGCAATCAGCCCCAGCATTTT
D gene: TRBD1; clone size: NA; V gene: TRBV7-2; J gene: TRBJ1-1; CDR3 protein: CASSSGTGYPNTEAFF; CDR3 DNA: TGTGCCAGCAGCTCCGGGACAGGATATCCGAACACTGAAGCTTTCTTT
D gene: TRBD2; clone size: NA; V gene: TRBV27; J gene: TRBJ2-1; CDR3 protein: CASSPPPRVSGTYGSYNEQFF; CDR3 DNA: TGTGCCAGCAGTCCACCACCCCGGGTTAGCGGGACCTACGGCTCCTACAATGAGCAGTTCTTC
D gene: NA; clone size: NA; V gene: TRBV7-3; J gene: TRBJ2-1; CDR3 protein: CASSPHGPDYNEQFF; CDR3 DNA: TGTGCCAGCAGCCCCCATGGGCCAGACTACAATGAGCAGTTCTTC
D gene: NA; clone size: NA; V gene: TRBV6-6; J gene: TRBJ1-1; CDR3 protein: CASSYLTLNTEAFF; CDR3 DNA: TGTGCCAGCAGTTACTTAACACTGAACACTGAAGCTTTCTTT
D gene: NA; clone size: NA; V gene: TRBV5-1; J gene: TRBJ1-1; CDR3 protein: CASSHLGEGAEAFF; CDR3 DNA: TGCGCCAGCAGCCATCTAGGGGAGGGGGCTGAAGCTTTCTTT
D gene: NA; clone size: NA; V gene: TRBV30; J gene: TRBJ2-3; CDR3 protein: CAWSVGEGTDTQYF; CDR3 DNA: TGTGCCTGGAGTGTGGGGGAGGGCACAGATACGCAGTATTTT
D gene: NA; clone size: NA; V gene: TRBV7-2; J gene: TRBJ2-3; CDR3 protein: CASSYGTFSTDTQYF; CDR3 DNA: TGTGCCAGCAGCTACGGGACTTTTAGCACAGATACGCAGTATTTT
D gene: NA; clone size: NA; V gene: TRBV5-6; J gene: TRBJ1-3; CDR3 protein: CASSLDRPQTGNTIYF; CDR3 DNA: TGTGCCAGCAGCCTCGACAGGCCCCAAACTGGAAACACCATATATTTT
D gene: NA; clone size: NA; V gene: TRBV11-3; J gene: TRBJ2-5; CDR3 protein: CASSLVGGPRGETQYF; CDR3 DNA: TGTGCCAGCAGCTTAGTGGGAGGACCGAGGGGTGAGACCCAGTACTTC
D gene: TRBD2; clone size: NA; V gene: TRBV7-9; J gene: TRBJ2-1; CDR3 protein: CASSLTSGSDEQFF; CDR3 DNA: TGTGCCAGCAGCTTGACTAGCGGGAGTGATGAGCAGTTCTTC
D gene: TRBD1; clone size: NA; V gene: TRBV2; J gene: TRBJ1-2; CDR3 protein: CASSLDRAIYGYTF; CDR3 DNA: TGTGCCAGCAGTCTGGACAGGGCGATCTATGGCTACACCTTC
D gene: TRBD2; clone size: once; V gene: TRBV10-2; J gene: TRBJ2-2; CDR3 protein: CASSEYGTSGPTGELFF; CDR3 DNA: TGCGCCAGCAGTGAGTATGGGACTAGCGGTCCCACCGGGGAGCTGTTTTTT
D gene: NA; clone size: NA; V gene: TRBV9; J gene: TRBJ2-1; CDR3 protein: CASSVSGEVYNEQFF; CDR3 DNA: TGTGCCAGCAGCGTATCAGGTGAAGTCTACAATGAGCAGTTCTTC
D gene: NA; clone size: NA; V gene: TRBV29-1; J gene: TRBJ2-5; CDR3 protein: CSVEEAGQETQYF; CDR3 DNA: TGCAGCGTTGAAGAGGCAGGGCAAGAGACCCAGTACTTC
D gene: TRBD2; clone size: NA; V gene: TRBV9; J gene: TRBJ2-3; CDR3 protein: CASSPRTSRNTDTQYF; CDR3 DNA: TGTGCCAGCAGCCCGAGGACTAGCCGAAACACAGATACGCAGTATTTT
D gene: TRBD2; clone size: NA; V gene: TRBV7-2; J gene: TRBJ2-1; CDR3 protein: CASSLTSGGAEQFF; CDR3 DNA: TGTGCCAGCAGCTTAACTAGCGGGGGGGCTGAGCAGTTCTTC